This is a list of T cell receptor beta chains from one sample in a study of T cells in Graves' hyperthyroidism and ophthalmopathy. Each CDR3 protein is one row after TCRdb ran MiXCR on the multiplex PCR reads. The table records hundreds of thousands of distinct CDR3 sequences, roughly 37% of them present only once. Sequences were obtained from blood. The origin of the receptors is a man aged 18 to 29 with Graves' hyperthyroidism. CDR3s include the opening cysteine and the closing phenylalanine or tryptophan. The order of the fields is J gene, V gene, clone size, CDR3 protein. The listing skips clone size in some rows; elsewhere it reads once, few, many or a size class.

>TRBJ1-2|TRBV20-1|many
CSARQGRYGYTF
>TRBJ2-7|TRBV6-1|NA
CASSSGRLPTYEQYF
>TRBJ2-7|TRBV12-3/TRBV12-4|NA
CATSRTGYEQYF
>TRBJ1-4|TRBV15|NA
CATSRDGWRNEKLFF
>TRBJ2-7|TRBV24-1|many
CATSDLTEPYEQYF
>TRBJ1-6|TRBV7-8|NA
CASSIYRESNSPLHF
>TRBJ1-1|TRBV29-1|NA
CAWKENTEAFF
>TRBJ2-5|TRBV9|many
CASSVAGHQETQYF
>TRBJ2-7|TRBV29-1|few
CSVERGAVAGVGCEQYF
>TRBJ1-4|TRBV5-1|NA
CASSFAGVGEKLFF
>TRBJ1-5|TRBV24-1|NA
CATSDSKTGQDQPQHF
>TRBJ1-5|TRBV29-1|NA
CSVGPGSGGQPQHF
>TRBJ2-7|TRBV11-2|NA
CASSLDGFLQYF
>TRBJ1-3|TRBV11-1|NA
CASSQGLTNTKYF
>TRBJ2-2|TRBV2|NA
CASSTRDRSGATEELFF
>TRBJ2-5|TRBV19|NA
CASSIVSNQPQYF
>TRBJ1-2|TRBV15|NA
CATSIGGNYGYTF
>TRBJ1-2|TRBV25-1|many
CASSTSLNYGYTF
>TRBJ2-2|TRBV5-5|NA
CASSLLEPGELFF
>TRBJ2-7|TRBV19|few
CASSIAADRTYEQYF
>TRBJ2-2|TRBV10-3|many
CAIRSGGNTGELFF
>TRBJ2-7|TRBV7-3|NA
CASSQEGRGILYEQYF
>TRBJ2-5|TRBV29-1|few
CSVDVPGSKETQYF
>TRBJ2-7|TRBV7-9|many
CASSPVAYEQYF
>TRBJ1-2|TRBV24-1|NA
CATSPGTLYGYTF
>TRBJ1-1|TRBV19|NA
CASSLAKGQSSLEAFF
>TRBJ2-3|TRBV24-1|few
CATSSLAGGTDTQYF
>TRBJ2-5|TRBV7-2|once
CASSLESRGGAVTQYF
>TRBJ2-5|TRBV24-1|NA
CATAGGESYRRGTQYF
>TRBJ2-5|TRBV7-2|many
CASNDRRETQYF
>TRBJ1-1|TRBV6-1|few
CASSEGVGAGTEAFF
>TRBJ1-1|TRBV5-1|few
CASSRRGESTEAFF
>TRBJ2-2|TRBV29-1|NA
CSVAGRELFF
>TRBJ2-7|TRBV11-3|NA
CASSRTGTASYEQYF
>TRBJ2-5|TRBV4-1|NA
CASSLGREAQYF
>TRBJ2-7|TRBV2|NA
CASIIPQGYEQYF
>TRBJ1-6|TRBV13|NA
CASRDTHNSPLHF
>TRBJ2-2|TRBV7-2|NA
CASSPGTGYTGELFF
>TRBJ1-1|TRBV12-3/TRBV12-4|NA
CASRQGGGGTEAFF
>TRBJ2-5|TRBV12-3/TRBV12-4|few
CASSQVFVVETQYF
>TRBJ2-2|TRBV19|few
CASKTEGAGELFF
>TRBJ2-6|TRBV29-1|NA
CSTVAAGANVLTF
>TRBJ2-7|TRBV5-4|NA
CASSLTGGLLPIEQYF
>TRBJ1-1|TRBV7-9|NA
CASSQTAGQEAFF
>TRBJ1-1|TRBV12-3/TRBV12-4|NA
CASGSLAGSTEAFF
>TRBJ2-7|TRBV7-2|few
CASSSPATSGEYEQYF
>TRBJ2-6|TRBV4-3|many
CASSQRKVSGANVLTF
>TRBJ2-7|TRBV7-2|many
CASSLEGSDYEQYF
>TRBJ2-1|TRBV19|NA
CASSIGKSSYNEQFF
>TRBJ1-5|TRBV2|NA
CASTGGAPNQPQHF
>TRBJ1-1|TRBV6-1|NA
CASSERAALNTEAFF
>TRBJ2-7|TRBV2|few
CASKGQGGSYEQYF